This TCR beta chain was sequenced in a study of blood T cells in healthy people across ages. Per the germline V gene, CDR1 is DFQATT and CDR2 is SNEGSKA (reference sequence). V lost 0 bases and J lost 4; bases outside the gene matches: 4. The CDR3 spans 15 residues. Donors each provided 9.5 to 10 milliliters of peripheral blood. Next came a second PCR, run for roughly 6 to 11 cycles, which used a sample-barcoded 5' primer along with a J-beta primer mix. TCRdb redid the calling of the 5' RACE reads with MiXCR, one entry per CDR3 protein. The table includes 1,500,000 or so distinct CDR3 sequences, around 59% detected once.

The sequence was obtained from a man aged 18 to 35 in good health. Sequences were obtained from blood. V usage is TRBV20-1 and J usage is TRBJ2-3; 10 nucleotides align to TRBD2. CDR3 DNA: TGCAGTGCTAGAGACCCGGGACTAGCGTCAGATACGCAGTATTTT. Amino acid sequence: CSARDPGLASDTQYF.